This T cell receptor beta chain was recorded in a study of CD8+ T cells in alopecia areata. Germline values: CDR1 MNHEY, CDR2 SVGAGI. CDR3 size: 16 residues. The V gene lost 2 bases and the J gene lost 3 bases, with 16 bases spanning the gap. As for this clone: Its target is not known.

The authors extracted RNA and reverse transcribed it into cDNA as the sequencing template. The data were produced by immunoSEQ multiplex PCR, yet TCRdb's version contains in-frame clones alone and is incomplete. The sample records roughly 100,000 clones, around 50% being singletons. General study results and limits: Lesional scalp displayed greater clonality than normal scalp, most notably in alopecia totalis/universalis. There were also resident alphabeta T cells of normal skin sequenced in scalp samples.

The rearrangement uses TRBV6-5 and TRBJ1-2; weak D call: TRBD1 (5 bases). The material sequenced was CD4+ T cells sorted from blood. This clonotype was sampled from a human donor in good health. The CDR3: CASSYALRGVDYGYTF. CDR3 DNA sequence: TGTGCCAGCAGTTACGCCTTGCGGGGGGTGGACTATGGCTACACCTTC.